This TCR beta chain comes out of a study of T cell changes during pregnancy in multiple sclerosis. Libraries were prepared by immunoSEQ multiplex PCR; TCRdb keeps only in-frame clonotypes and omits some of them. The sample shows tens of thousands of clones, about 92% of them seen only once. The CDR3 has 17 residues. CDR1 is LGHNA, CDR2 YNFKEQ, per germline. As for this clone: One end of the junction does not line up with germline, which may come from a read error.

The chain has TRBV4-2 and TRBJ2-6, with D possibly being TRBD1 (5 bases). The TCR comes from a female donor with multiple sclerosis, enrolled in a pregnancy study. Sequenced here: peripheral blood, sampled in the third trimester of pregnancy. The CDR3: CASSQEDSSSGANVLTF. CDR3 bases: TGTGCCAGCAGTCAAGAAGACAGCTCCTCTGGGGCCAACGTCCTGACTTTC.